This T cell receptor beta chain stems from a study of blood T cells in healthy people across ages. Study context: About one barcoded beta molecule per two T cells was captured by template switching.

Germline CDR1 reads SGHRS; CDR2 reads YFSETQ. This CDR3 has 16 residues. V lost 0 bases, J lost 2 bases, and 13 bases lay in between. Study-level results: With age, beta diversity per million T cells declined roughly linearly, significantly by approximately 41. A strong correlation was found between TCR beta diversity and the percentage of naive T cells.

With a J-beta primer mix and a sample-barcoded 5' primer, a second PCR ran about 6 to 11 cycles. One entry per CDR3 protein results from TCRdb running MiXCR on the 5' RACE reads. This repertoire shows roughly 800,000 distinct CDR3 sequences, about 34% found once; its top ten account for over 10%. For this clonotype: Its target is not known.

The sequenced sample consisted of blood. The chain employs TRBV5-1 and TRBJ2-3; D remains ambiguous. The origin of this receptor is a man between 18 and 35 years old in good health. This chain's CDR3 is CASSLGGQETTDTQYF. CDR3 DNA sequence: TGCGCCAGCAGCTTGGGCGGTCAGGAGACCACAGATACGCAGTATTTT.